The entry that follows covers one T cell receptor (beta chain) sequence. Its cognate antigen is unknown. These data come from a study of vaccination effects on CD4 cells after COVID-19. The germline V and J ends were trimmed by 0 bases and 5 bases, with 16 bases remaining between them. The germline gives CDR1 SGHDN, CDR2 FVKESK. The length of the CDR3 is 16 residues. Profiled with immunoSEQ multiplex PCR; TCRdb holds only in-frame clones, not every one. The data show about 59,000 clones, with roughly 78% seen just once and just under 2% held by the top ten. With the ViraFEST assay, the study expanded antigen-specific CD4+ T cells using viral peptide pools, then sequenced them. Following a roughly 9-day culture, CD4+ T cells were purified. Either the BNT162b2 or mRNA-1273 vaccine was given to participants in two doses.

The specimen was CD4+ T cells from PBMCs cultured with HCoV-OC43 spike peptides, collected after COVID-19 vaccination. Subset defined: HCoV-OC43 spike overlapping peptide pool stimulation. V and J are TRBV14 and TRBJ1-1; no firm D call. The source is a human donor who received a COVID-19 vaccine. CDR3 coding DNA: TGTGCCAGCAGCCAAGAACTGTCCCGTTCGTGGACTGAAGCTTTCTTT. It codes for CASSQELSRSWTEAFF.